The T cell receptor beta chain under discussion was sequenced for a study of T cells in Graves' hyperthyroidism and ophthalmopathy. The TCR beta CDR3 regions underwent amplification using RNA transcripts as the source. HTBI primers were used for first-round RT-PCR of the TCR CDR3. TCRdb itself ran the multiplex PCR reads through MiXCR, one entry per CDR3 protein. This sample carries 540,000 or so distinct CDR3 sequences, 40% to 55% of them seen once, and the ten largest clones take 19%. Remarks on this clonotype: Antigen: not known.

Study findings and constraints: Ophthalmopathy prediction by the model preceded onset by a median about 6 months.

The CDR3 spans 15 residues. Germline loops: CDR1 SGDLS, CDR2 YYNGEE. The V gene lost 4 bases and the J gene lost 0 bases, with 13 bases spanning the gap. This receptor was identified in an adult woman with Graves' disease, either hyperthyroidism or ophthalmopathy (not recorded which). Sequencing input: peripheral blood or thyroid tissue (not recorded which). The chain uses TRBV9 and TRBJ1-1; D remains ambiguous. The CDR3: CASSPYGRVNTEAFF. The CDR3 DNA follows: TGTGCCAGCAGCCCCTACGGGAGGGTGAACACTGAAGCTTTCTTT.